The source of this T cell receptor beta chain is a study of blood T cell repertoires in COVID-19. About the study: The United States, Italy and Spain provided the acute and convalescent COVID-19 samples.

Germline V gene data show CDR1 as LNHDA and CDR2 as SQIVND (reference sequence). Between the trimmed V and J ends, which lost 7 bases and 0 bases, there was a span of 16 bases. This CDR3 comprises 16 residues. Methods used by the authors: Quantification of nucleated cells was approximated via reference gene primer amplification. The data were produced by immunoSEQ multiplex PCR, yet TCRdb's version contains in-frame clones alone and is incomplete. That table gives V, J and clone size, and the DNA gave D and trimming. Here the sample spans 490,000 or so clones, 88% being singletons. Sequenced input: PBMCs or T cells enriched from blood (not recorded which). The rearrangement joins TRBV19 to TRBJ1-3; maybe TRBD1 (6 bases). The TCR comes from a woman aged 60-75 years who had recovered from COVID-19. The CDR3 coding sequence is TGTGCCAGTACAAGGACGCAGGGGAGCTCTGGAAACACCATATATTTT. It encodes CASTRTQGSSGNTIYF.